This T cell receptor (beta chain) is from a study of blood T cell repertoires in COVID-19. Germline V lookup: CDR1 MDHEN, CDR2 SYDVKM. The CDR3 consists of 14 residues. Trimming stripped 8 bases from V and 5 bases from J, with 16 bases between. In the source study's methods: Estimation of nucleated cell counts relied on the amplification of reference gene primers. Measured with immunoSEQ multiplex PCR; TCRdb has only the in-frame clones, and not every one. That table furnishes V, J and clone size, whereas the DNA furnished D and trimming. Of about 310,000 clones in the sample, about nine tenths were seen once.

V usage is TRBV28 and J usage is TRBJ2-1; D is perhaps TRBD1 (6 bases). This receptor was obtained from a man in his forties or fifties with active or convalescent COVID-19. The sample consisted of peripheral blood. The DNA for the CDR3 is TGTGCCAGCCCCCCGGACAGTTATCACAATGAGCAGTTCTTC. It codes for CASPPDSYHNEQFF.